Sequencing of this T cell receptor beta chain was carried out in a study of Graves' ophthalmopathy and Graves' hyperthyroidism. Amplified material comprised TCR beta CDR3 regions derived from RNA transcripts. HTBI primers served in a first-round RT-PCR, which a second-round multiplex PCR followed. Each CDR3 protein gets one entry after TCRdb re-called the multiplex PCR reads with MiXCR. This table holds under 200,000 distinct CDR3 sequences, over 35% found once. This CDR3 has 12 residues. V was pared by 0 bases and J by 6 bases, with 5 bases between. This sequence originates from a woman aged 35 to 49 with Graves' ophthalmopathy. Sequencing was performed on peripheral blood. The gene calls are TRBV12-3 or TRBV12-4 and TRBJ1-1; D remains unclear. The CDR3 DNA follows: TGTGCCAGCAGTTTAGCTTACTCTGAAGCTTTCTTT. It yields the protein CASSLAYSEAFF.